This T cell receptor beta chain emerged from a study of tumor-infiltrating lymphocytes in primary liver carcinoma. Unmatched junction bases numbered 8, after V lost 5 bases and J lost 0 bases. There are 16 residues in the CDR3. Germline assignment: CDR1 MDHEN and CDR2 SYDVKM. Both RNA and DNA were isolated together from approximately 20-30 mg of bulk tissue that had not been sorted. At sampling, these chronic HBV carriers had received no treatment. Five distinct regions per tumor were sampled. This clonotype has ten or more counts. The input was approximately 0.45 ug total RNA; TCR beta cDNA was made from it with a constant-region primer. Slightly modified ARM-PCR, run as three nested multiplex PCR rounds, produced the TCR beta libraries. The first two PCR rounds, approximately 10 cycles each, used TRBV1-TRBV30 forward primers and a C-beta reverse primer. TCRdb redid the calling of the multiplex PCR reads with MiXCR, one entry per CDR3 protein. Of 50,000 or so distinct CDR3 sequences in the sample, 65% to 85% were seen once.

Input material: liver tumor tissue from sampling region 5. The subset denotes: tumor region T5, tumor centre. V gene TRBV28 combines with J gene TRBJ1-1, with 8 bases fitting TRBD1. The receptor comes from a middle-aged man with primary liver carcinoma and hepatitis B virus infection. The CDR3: CASSPLGQGMNTEAFF. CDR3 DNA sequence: TGTGCCAGCAGTCCACTTGGACAGGGCATGAACACTGAAGCTTTCTTT.